This T cell receptor beta chain stems from a study of PD-1 blockade in classical Hodgkin lymphoma. Study-level points and caveats: Prior therapy or disease activity may underlie the repertoire differences, whose causes remain undefined. With CD4+ cells, TCR diversity rose significantly by C4D1, but not with CD8+ cells.

Each and every patient relapsed after autologous stem cell transplantation, and patients got differing brentuximab vedotin exposure. Clones were read by immunoSEQ multiplex PCR, and TCRdb kept only the in-frame ones, dropping some. The sample carries 80,000 to 100,000 clones, roughly 79% recorded once. The CDR3 length is 16 residues. Germline lookup yields CDR1 KGHSH and CDR2 LQKENI. Trimming took 3 bases from V and 3 from J, leaving 12 bases between them. Concerning this clone itself: Its target is unknown.

The V call is TRBV18, the J call TRBJ2-6; D is unresolved. This clonotype was obtained from a human donor with classical Hodgkin lymphoma. Specimen: peripheral blood mononuclear cells (PBMCs), collected before the second cycle of nivolumab. The CDR3 DNA is TGTGCCAGCTCACCGGGCGGCGGCGGTGGGGCCAACGTCCTGACTTTC. Translated: CASSPGGGGGANVLTF.